This entry features one T cell receptor (beta chain) sequence. Its specificity is not known. Relative to the germline gene, one junction end is altered; a read error may explain this. CDR1 is SNHLY, CDR2 FYNNEI, per germline. The length of the CDR3 is 14 residues. This sample stems from a study of human T cells and chemical hapten exposure. Individual cDNA molecules received unique molecular identifiers in the library. Original processing notes: Ranging from roughly 23,224 to 690,600, TCR counts per sample had a median value of roughly 96,000. One entry per CDR3 protein results from TCRdb running MiXCR on the RACE reads. TCRdb, not the original authors, processed these V and J calls. The top ten hold roughly 5.2% of the sample, which has 45,000 or so distinct CDR3 sequences, about 4.1% seen once. Broader study findings: TCRs at a frequency above 1 in 1000 stayed unchanged with DPC sensitization.

Time point denoted: healthy volunteer bleed at 2 weeks. Whole blood, unfractionated, served as the material for total RNA extraction. This TCR came from a human donor in good health. Some clones in this sample may be carry-over from other donors' samples. J is TRBJ1-5 and V is TRBV2, with 8 bases lining up with TRBD1. The specimen was whole blood. CDR3 protein: CASSGQGYNQRQHF. As DNA, the CDR3 is TGTGCCAGCAGTGGACAGGGGTACAATCAGCGCCAGCATTTT. Full variable domain (outside the CDR3, taken from reference TRBV2 and TRBJ1-5): EPEVTQTPSHQVTQMGQEVILRCVPISNHLYFYWYRQILGQKVEFLVSFYNNEISEKSEIFDDQFSVERPDGSNFTLKIRSTKLEDSAMYFCASSGQGYNQRQHFGDGTRLSIL.